These 31 T cell receptor beta chains share one sample of origin, sequenced in a study of cytotoxic CD8 clonotypes in ibrutinib-treated CLL. The repertoire was sequenced with immunoSEQ multiplex PCR; TCRdb's copy has only in-frame clones and lacks some. Of roughly 16,000 clones in the sample, approximately 60% are singletons; the top ten hold roughly 13%. Source: PBMCs, taken before ibrutinib treatment. These receptors all come from a human donor with chronic lymphocytic leukemia.

The DNA for the CDR3 is TGTGCCAGCAGTGTAAGTGACTACGAGCAGTACTTC. Amino acids: CASSVSDYEQYF. The genes are TRBV6-1 and TRBJ2-7, with D uncertain. The germline V gene encodes CDR1 MNHNS and CDR2 SASEGT. This CDR3 is built from 12 residues. With 4 bases removed from V and 3 bases from J, the gap between germline ends came to 7 bases.

The chain links TRBV4-2 to TRBJ2-3, with D perhaps being TRBD1 or TRBD2 (5 bases each). Germline V CDR1 and CDR2: LGHNA, YNFKEQ. The V end lost 3 bases, the J end lost 2 bases, and 27 bases lay between the germline ends. CDR3 length: 20 amino acids. The CDR3 reads CASSQGLRDLLALNTDTQYF. The CDR3 DNA follows: TGTGCCAGCAGCCAGGGGCTTCGGGACCTATTGGCCTTAAACACAGATACGCAGTATTTT.

This clone was observed a single time. The V call is TRBV6-1, the J call TRBJ2-5; D perhaps matches TRBD2 (5 bases). The V end lost 8 bases, the J end lost 2 bases, and 15 bases lay between the germline ends. The CDR3 is made up of 14 amino acids. The germline V gene encodes CDR1 MNHNS and CDR2 SASEGT. The CDR3 nucleotides read TGTGCCAGCGGATCGCTAGCATCTCAAGAGACCCAGTACTTC. This gives the protein CASGSLASQETQYF.

This clone was counted a single time. CDR3 bases: TGTGCCTGGGCCAGGGAGAACACTGAAGCTTTCTTT. Translated: CAWARENTEAFF. This rearrangement joins TRBV30 to TRBJ1-1; possibly TRBD1 for D (5 bases). Trimming pared 5 bases from V and 1 base from J, leaving 8 bases between. The germline V gene encodes CDR1 GTSNPN and CDR2 SVGIG (reference sequence). The CDR3 is 12 residues long.

The rearrangement joins TRBV6-1 to TRBJ1-1; D gene uncertain. Trimming removed 0 bases from V and 5 bases from J, with 4 bases in between. The V gene's germline CDR1 is MNHNS and CDR2 SASEGT. This CDR3 has 12 amino acids. The CDR3 loop reads CASSEALTEAFF. CDR3 DNA: TGTGCCAGCAGTGAAGCACTTACTGAAGCTTTCTTT.

The genes are TRBV29-1 and TRBJ1-1, with D possibly matching TRBD1 (5 bases). Trimming shortened V by 3 bases and J by 1 base, and 6 bases separated the two germline ends. The germline CDR1 and CDR2 sequences are SQVTM and ANQGSEA. This CDR3 is built from 12 residues. The CDR3 DNA reads TGCAGCGTTGAGGGGCGGAACACTGAAGCTTTCTTT. The encoded protein is CSVEGRNTEAFF.

V usage is TRBV11-2 and J usage is TRBJ2-1, with TRBD1 as a possible D gene (5 bases). V was clipped by 0 bases and J by 9 bases, with 12 bases between them. The CDR3 is 14 residues long. CDR1 and CDR2 (germline): SGHAT, FQNNGV. CDR3 sequence: CASSLDSRGGEQFF. CDR3 nucleotide sequence: TGTGCCAGCAGCTTAGATTCAAGGGGCGGTGAGCAGTTCTTC.

V usage is TRBV18 and J usage is TRBJ1-2; maybe TRBD1 (5 bases). The CDR3 has 16 amino acids. V was cut by 2 bases and J by 4 bases, with 17 bases left in between. Germline V CDR1 and CDR2: KGHSH, LQKENI. The CDR3 DNA sequence: TGTGCCAGCTCACCATCCTTTGGGGGAACGGGCTATGGCTACACCTTC. Protein sequence: CASSPSFGGTGYGYTF.

The rearrangement links TRBV5-4 to TRBJ2-7; TRBD1 aligns across 7 bases. This CDR3 contains 14 residues. With 5 bases clipped from V and 7 bases from J, the junction kept 12 bases outside the gene matches. Germline CDR1 reads SGHNT; CDR2 reads YYREEE (reference sequence). DNA of the CDR3: TGTGCCAGCAGTCGGGACAGAACCACTTTGGAGCAGTACTTC. It codes for CASSRDRTTLEQYF.

V gene TRBV10-2 combines with J gene TRBJ2-7, with TRBD2 matching 8 bases. The germline V gene encodes CDR1 WSHSY and CDR2 SAAADI. Trimming removed 9 bases from V and 0 bases from J; junction bases left unmatched: 7. The CDR3 is 14 amino acids. CDR3 DNA: TGCGCCAGTAAATTAGCGGGGAACTCCTACGAGCAGTACGTC. Its protein is CASKLAGNSYEQYV.

This rearrangement joins TRBV28 to TRBJ2-1; D gene unclear. The V gene's germline CDR1 is MDHEN and CDR2 SYDVKM. Trimming took 5 bases from V and 0 from J, leaving 8 bases between them. The CDR3 has 14 residues. Here the CDR3 DNA reads TGTGCCAGCAGTCCGGCCACCTCCTACAATGAGCAGTTCTTC. Protein: CASSPATSYNEQFF. Combining the CDR3 with reference TRBV28 and TRBJ2-1 gives the whole variable domain DVKVTQSSRYLVKRTGEKVFLECVQDMDHENMFWYRQDPGLGLRLIYFSYDVKMKEKGDIPEGYSVSREKKERFSLILESASTNQTSMYLCASSPATSYNEQFFGPGTRLTVL.

The chain carries TRBV6-5 and TRBJ2-7; unclear D gene. V lost 5 bases, J lost 9 bases, and 11 bases lay in between. CDR1 is MNHEY, CDR2 SVGAGI, per germline. This CDR3 region has 11 residues. The CDR3 nucleotides read TGTGCCAGCAGTGTTACGGCCGGGCAGTACTTC. This sequence encodes CASSVTAGQYF.

In this sample, this clone turned up once. The chain is built from TRBV5-1 and TRBJ2-4; 10 bases map to TRBD2. The V gene end was trimmed by 5 bases and the J gene end by 7 bases; junction bases not matched to a gene: 6. The CDR3 runs 14 residues. Germline CDR1 is SGHRS and CDR2 is YFSETQ. The CDR3 DNA follows: TGCGCCAGCAGTTACAGCGGGGGGGGGAACATTCAGTACTTC. This translates into CASSYSGGGNIQYF.

The chain carries TRBV7-2 and TRBJ1-2; D gene unclear. This CDR3 comprises 12 residues. Germline lookup yields CDR1 SGHTA and CDR2 FQGNSA. The V end lost 2 bases, the J end lost 3 bases, and 4 bases lay between the germline ends. Here the CDR3 reads CASSLTDYGYTF. CDR3 DNA: TGTGCCAGCAGCTTAACAGACTATGGCTACACCTTC. Full variable domain (outside the CDR3, taken from reference TRBV7-2 and TRBJ1-2): GAGVSQSPSNKVTEKGKDVELRCDPISGHTALYWYRQSLGQGLEFLIYFQGNSAPDKSGLPSDRFSAERTGGSVSTLTIQRTQQEDSAVYLCASSLTDYGYTFGSGTRLTVV.

The chain employs TRBV30 and TRBJ1-1, with D possibly TRBD1 on 5 matching bases. The CDR3 spans 13 residues. Trimming took 3 bases from V and 3 from J, leaving 11 bases between them. The germline gives CDR1 GTSNPN, CDR2 SVGIG (reference sequence). CDR3 amino acids: CAWRVGRDTEAFF. The DNA of the CDR3 is TGTGCCTGGAGGGTGGGGCGGGACACTGAAGCTTTCTTT.

This sequence joins TRBV6-1 and TRBJ2-3; TRBD2 agrees at 7 bases. Looked up from germline, CDR1 is MNHNS and CDR2 is SASEGT. The length of the CDR3 is 15 residues. V lost 2 bases, J lost 3 bases, and 5 bases stayed unmatched. CDR3 residues: CASSEQGGRTDTQYF. The CDR3 nucleotides read TGTGCCAGCAGTGAACAGGGCGGGAGAACAGATACGCAGTATTTT.

This clone was seen a handful of times. This sequence joins TRBV28 and TRBJ2-7; D might be TRBD2 (6 bases). The germline gives CDR1 MDHEN, CDR2 SYDVKM. V lost 4 bases, J lost 2 bases, and 9 bases lay in between. This CDR3 comprises 13 residues. This chain's CDR3 is CASSSPGAYEQYV. As DNA, the CDR3 is TGTGCCAGCAGTTCCCCGGGAGCCTACGAGCAGTACGTC.

This clone has just a few counts. Here the CDR3 DNA reads TGTGCCAGCAGCCTACGGCTGGGGGAGCCCCAGCATTTT. This gives the protein CASSLRLGEPQHF. This rearrangement joins TRBV4-2 to TRBJ1-5; possible D gene TRBD1, 5 bases. The CDR3 length is 13 residues. The germline V gene encodes CDR1 LGHNA and CDR2 YNFKEQ. Trimming removed 4 bases at V and 8 bases at J, with 12 bases between.

This clone came up a few times. The chain recombines TRBV2 with TRBJ2-1; D is perhaps TRBD2 (6 bases). The CDR3 consists of 13 residues. Per germline, CDR1 SNHLY and CDR2 FYNNEI. Deletions cut 0 bases from V and 10 bases from J, with 10 bases between. The CDR3 protein is CASSEAGRREQFF. The DNA for the CDR3 is TGTGCCAGCAGTGAAGCGGGGAGGAGGGAGCAGTTCTTC.

By sample fraction, this clone is medium-sized. The genes are TRBV2 and TRBJ2-7; D may be TRBD1 or TRBD2 (6 bases each). In germline, CDR1 is SNHLY, CDR2 FYNNEI. The CDR3 runs to 15 residues. The V and J ends lost 7 bases and 5 bases respectively, with 21 bases between them. The DNA for the CDR3 is TGTGCCAGCACCGAGGGGGATTTTACGGGGGACGAGCAGTACGTC. Translating gives CASTEGDFTGDEQYV.

The chain couples TRBV28 to TRBJ2-5; D possibly corresponds to TRBD1 (6 bases). Germline CDR1 MDHEN, CDR2 SYDVKM. The V and J ends lost 8 bases and 7 bases respectively, with 17 bases between them. The length of the CDR3 is 13 residues. The CDR3: CASGWDIRGTQYF. The DNA of the CDR3 is TGTGCCAGCGGCTGGGACATCCGGGGGACCCAGTACTTC.

The gene calls are TRBV6-1 and TRBJ1-1; tentatively, D is TRBD1 (6 bases). V lost 8 bases and J lost 5, with 18 bases in between. This CDR3 is built from 14 residues. Germline-derived CDR1 and CDR2 are MNHNS and SASEGT. CDR3 amino acids: CASGQTQGWTEAFF. The CDR3, as DNA: TGTGCCAGCGGGCAAACTCAGGGGTGGACTGAAGCTTTCTTT.

The chain carries TRBV14 and TRBJ2-5; D not certain. V gave up 0 bases and J gave up 4 bases, with 9 bases separating them. Germline loops: CDR1 SGHDN, CDR2 FVKESK. The CDR3 sequence is 14 residues long. The CDR3: CASSQEITGETQYF. In nucleotides, the CDR3 is TGTGCCAGCAGCCAAGAAATCACTGGAGAGACCCAGTACTTC.

There are a few counts of this clone. This chain joins TRBV11-3 and TRBJ2-2; the D gene is possibly TRBD2 (5 bases). Trimming took off 5 bases at V and 5 bases at J, with 9 bases between the two ends. The CDR3 extends over 13 amino acids. The germline V gene has CDR1 SGHNT and CDR2 YENEEA. In DNA, the CDR3 is TGTGCCAGCAGCGCAACTAGGACCGGGGAGCTGTTTTTT. Residues: CASSATRTGELFF.

This rearrangement joins TRBV6-4 to TRBJ2-2; 10 bases align to TRBD1. The CDR3 is 17 residues long. The J segment lost 0 bases and the V segment lost 5 bases, leaving 6 bases of the junction unmatched. Germline V gene data show CDR1 as MRHNA and CDR2 as SNTAGT. DNA for the CDR3: TGTGCCAGCAGTCGCTATGGGACAGGGGCGAACACCGGGGAGCTGTTTTTT. Protein sequence: CASSRYGTGANTGELFF.

The chain joins TRBV5-6 to TRBJ2-6; D gene uncertain. The germline V gene encodes CDR1 SGHDT and CDR2 YYEEEE. This CDR3 has 12 residues. V lost 3 bases, J lost 13 bases, and 11 bases lay in between. The CDR3 DNA is TGTGCCAGCAGCTACGCCGACTGGGTCCTGACTTTC. Its translation: CASSYADWVLTF.

This clone was seen just once. CDR3 bases: TGTGCCAGCAGACCCCTAACAGGGGGCGGAGAGACCCAGTACTTC. It yields the protein CASRPLTGGGETQYF. The chain combines TRBV28 with TRBJ2-5; 9 bases map to TRBD1. With 6 bases clipped from V and 4 bases from J, the junction kept 9 bases outside the gene matches. Germline V lookup: CDR1 MDHEN, CDR2 SYDVKM. The CDR3 is 15 residues long. Complete variable domain (other parts from reference TRBV28 and TRBJ2-5): DVKVTQSSRYLVKRTGEKVFLECVQDMDHENMFWYRQDPGLGLRLIYFSYDVKMKEKGDIPEGYSVSREKKERFSLILESASTNQTSMYLCASRPLTGGGETQYFGPGTRLLVL.

The J gene is TRBJ2-3, the V gene TRBV28, with D perhaps matching TRBD2 (5 bases). This CDR3 comprises 15 residues. Germline values: CDR1 MDHEN, CDR2 SYDVKM. Trimming shortened V by 1 base and J by 0 bases, and 8 bases separated the two germline ends. In DNA, the CDR3 is TGTGCCAGCAGTTTATACGGCGGGAGCACAGATACGCAGTATTTT. It codes for CASSLYGGSTDTQYF.

A word on this clone: Within the sample, other DNA sequences also encode this same CDR3. The V and J genes are TRBV5-1 and TRBJ2-5, with D possibly being TRBD1 (6 bases). Germline values: CDR1 SGHRS, CDR2 YFSETQ. The length of the CDR3 is 15 residues. Trimming stripped 1 base from V and 1 base from J, with 11 bases between. The CDR3 spells CASSLSGQLQETQYF. In DNA, the CDR3 is TGCGCCAGCAGCTTGTCCGGACAGCTCCAAGAGACCCAGTACTTC.

This rearrangement joins TRBV28 to TRBJ2-2; D unclear. The germline V and J ends were trimmed by 5 bases and 7 bases, with 8 bases remaining between them. CDR1 is MDHEN, CDR2 SYDVKM, per germline. The CDR3 contains 12 residues. The CDR3 DNA is TGTGCCAGCAGTCCTACCGGCGGGGAGCTGTTTTTT. Its protein is CASSPTGGELFF.

The chain links TRBV5-4 to TRBJ2-7, with TRBD1 matching 10 bases. The junction had 3 bases not matched to a gene; V was cut back by 1 base and J by 2 bases. Looked up from germline, CDR1 is SGHNT and CDR2 is YYREEE (reference sequence). The CDR3 totals 15 residues. As DNA, the CDR3 is TGTGCCAGCAGCTTGTTTGGACAGGGGGCCTACGAGCAGTACTTC. Its protein is CASSLFGQGAYEQYF.